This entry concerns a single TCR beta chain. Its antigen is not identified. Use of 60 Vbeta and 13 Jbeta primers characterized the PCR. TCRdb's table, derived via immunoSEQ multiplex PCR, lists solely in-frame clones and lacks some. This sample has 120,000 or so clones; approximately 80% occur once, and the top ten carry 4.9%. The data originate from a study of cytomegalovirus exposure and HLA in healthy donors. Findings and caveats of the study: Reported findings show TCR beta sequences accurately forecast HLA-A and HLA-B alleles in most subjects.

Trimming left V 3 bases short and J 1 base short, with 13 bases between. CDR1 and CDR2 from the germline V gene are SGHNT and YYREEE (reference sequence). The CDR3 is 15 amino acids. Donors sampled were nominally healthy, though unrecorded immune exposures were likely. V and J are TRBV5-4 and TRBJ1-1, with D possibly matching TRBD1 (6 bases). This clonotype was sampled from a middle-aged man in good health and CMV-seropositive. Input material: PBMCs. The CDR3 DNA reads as TGTGCCAGCAGCTCCGGGGGGGGCTGGAACACTGAAGCTTTCTTT. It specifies CASSSGGGWNTEAFF.